These 10 T cell receptor beta chains were sequenced from one sample in a study of OX40 agonist ivuxolimab in advanced cancers. The protocol was immunoSEQ multiplex PCR, while the TCRdb copy is restricted to in-frame clones and leaves out a portion. The sample holds more than 65,000 clones, approximately 84% seen once. Material: CD4+ or CD8+ T cells sorted from blood, obtained in a trial of the OX40 agonist ivuxolimab. The receptors derive from an adult with an advanced solid tumor such as melanoma, head and neck, liver or kidney cancer.

The J gene is TRBJ1-1, the V gene TRBV5-1, with D possibly being TRBD1 (6 bases). Trimming cost V 0 bases and J 0 bases, with 18 bases left between them. The CDR3 contains 18 residues. The germline V gene encodes CDR1 SGHRS and CDR2 YFSETQ. For the CDR3, the DNA is TGCGCCAGCAGCTTGGGACCCCCGGGGGCGAGTGTGAACACTGAAGCTTTCTTT. Encoded protein: CASSLGPPGASVNTEAFF. The complete variable domain, with remaining parts taken from reference TRBV5-1 and TRBJ1-1, reads KAGVTQTPRYLIKTRGQQVTLSCSPISGHRSVSWYQQTPGQGLQFLFEYFSETQRNKGNFPGRFSGRQFSNSRSEMNVSTLELGDSALYLCASSLGPPGASVNTEAFFGQGTRLTVV.

The chain is built from TRBV2 and TRBJ2-1, with no clear D. The CDR3 consists of 14 residues. The germline V and J ends were trimmed by 0 bases and 9 bases, with 12 bases remaining between them. The germline CDR1 and CDR2 sequences are SNHLY and FYNNEI. In DNA form, the CDR3 reads TGTGCCAGCAGTGAAGCGATGGCCCGAAGTGAGCAGTTCTTC. Its protein product is CASSEAMARSEQFF.

This chain links TRBV2 with TRBJ1-6, with 9 bases that match TRBD1. This CDR3 region has 17 residues. V shed 5 bases and J 5 bases; nucleotides not matched to a gene: 10. Germline V gene data show CDR1 as SNHLY and CDR2 as FYNNEI. The DNA of the CDR3 is TGTGCCAGCAGTTTAACAGGGGGCGAGTTAGATAATTCACCCCTCCACTTT. Its translation is CASSLTGGELDNSPLHF.

The rearrangement uses TRBV5-1 and TRBJ2-3; 8 bases are shared with TRBD2. The CDR3 consists of 16 residues. CDR1 is SGHRS, CDR2 YFSETQ, per germline. The trim removed 4 bases at V and 2 bases at J, leaving 9 bases unmatched. CDR3 amino acids: CASSPITSGATDTQYF. The CDR3 DNA is TGCGCCAGCAGCCCGATAACTAGCGGAGCCACAGATACGCAGTATTTT.

The chain combines TRBV27 with TRBJ2-1; D is unresolved. V lost 2 bases to trimming and J lost 3 bases, with 8 bases between them. The germline V gene encodes CDR1 MNHEY and CDR2 SMNVEV (reference sequence). The CDR3 length is 14 residues. Here the CDR3 reads CASSLVLNYNEQFF. The CDR3 DNA sequence: TGTGCCAGCAGTTTAGTTTTAAACTACAATGAGCAGTTCTTC.

This sequence joins TRBV5-1 and TRBJ1-4, with unresolved D. Trimming stripped 0 bases from V and 5 bases from J, with 11 bases between. The CDR3 totals 15 residues. Germline values: CDR1 SGHRS, CDR2 YFSETQ. The CDR3 sequence is CASSLVGGVNEKLFF. The CDR3 DNA reads as TGCGCCAGCAGCTTGGTTGGAGGTGTAAATGAAAAACTGTTTTTT.

The genes are TRBV5-6 and TRBJ1-5, with 7 bases identical to TRBD1. Trimming took 1 base from V and 10 from J; bases not matched to a gene: 8. The CDR3 has 14 residues. CDR1 is SGHDT and CDR2 is YYEEEE in the germline V gene. CDR3 coding DNA: TGTGCCAGCAGCTTGAGGACAGGTTCACTTCCCCAGCATTTT. Amino acids: CASSLRTGSLPQHF.

The chain couples TRBV18 to TRBJ2-5; 7 nucleotides match TRBD1. Germline V CDR1 and CDR2: KGHSH, LQKENI. This CDR3 comprises 14 residues. The V gene end was trimmed by 3 bases and the J gene end by 5 bases; junction bases not matched to a gene: 6. The CDR3 coding sequence is TGTGCCAGCTCACCGACAGGGTGGCAGGAGACCCAGTACTTC. Translating gives CASSPTGWQETQYF.

The V gene is TRBV11-2, the J gene TRBJ2-7, with D uncertain. The germline V gene encodes CDR1 SGHAT and CDR2 FQNNGV. There are 13 residues in the CDR3. V was trimmed by 1 base and J by 5 bases, leaving 9 bases between them. The CDR3 loop reads CASSLGDFDEQYF. In DNA, the CDR3 is TGTGCCAGCAGCTTAGGAGACTTCGACGAGCAGTACTTC.

The chain uses TRBV11-2 and TRBJ2-1; 9 nucleotides align to TRBD1. This CDR3 region has 13 residues. Germline V gives CDR1 SGHAT, CDR2 FQNNGV. With 6 bases clipped from V and 4 bases from J, the junction kept 1 base outside the gene matches. The CDR3 coding sequence is TGTGCCAGCAGGGGACAGGGATACAATGAGCAGTTCTTC. This codes for CASRGQGYNEQFF.